These T cell receptor beta chains were read from a single sample in a study of regulatory T cells in long-lasting Graves disease. A single record per CDR3 protein comes from TCRdb applying MiXCR to the multiplex PCR reads. This sample has more than 300,000 distinct CDR3 sequences, with around a fifth found just once. The sequenced sample was peripheral blood mononuclear cells (PBMCs), obtained when the disease was refractory, from a patient treated with antithyroid drugs. Every receptor here comes from a female donor with Graves disease. Each CDR3 is given with its conserved first and last residue. The D gene is left open where the match is weak. Rows may omit the clone size; those that give it use once, few, many or a size class.

v_gene: TRBV28; j_gene: TRBJ1-5; d_gene: NA; abundance: many; CDR3aa: CASNRVRNQPQHF; CDR3nt: TGTGCCAGTAACAGGGTACGAAATCAGCCCCAGCATTTT
v_gene: TRBV18; j_gene: TRBJ1-6; d_gene: TRBD1; abundance: many; CDR3aa: CASSQAGTGNNSPLHF; CDR3nt: TGTGCCAGCTCTCAAGCCGGGACAGGGAATAATTCACCCCTCCACTTT
v_gene: TRBV2; j_gene: TRBJ1-2; d_gene: TRBD1; abundance: many; CDR3aa: CASSADRAAAGYTF; CDR3nt: TGTGCCAGCAGTGCGGACAGGGCGGCGGCTGGCTACACCTTC
v_gene: TRBV7-6; j_gene: TRBJ2-6; d_gene: NA; abundance: NA; CDR3aa: CASSLGEISGANVLTF; CDR3nt: TGTGCCAGCAGCTTAGGGGAGATATCTGGGGCCAACGTCCTGACTTTC
v_gene: TRBV5-1; j_gene: TRBJ2-7; d_gene: NA; abundance: few; CDR3aa: CASSLLWARPAYEQYF; CDR3nt: TGCGCCAGCAGCTTGTTATGGGCCAGGCCAGCCTACGAGCAGTACTTC
v_gene: TRBV29-1; j_gene: TRBJ2-7; d_gene: NA; abundance: NA; CDR3aa: CSELYGEQYF; CDR3nt: TGCAGCGAACTGTACGGCGAGCAGTACTTC
v_gene: TRBV6-5; j_gene: TRBJ1-1; d_gene: NA; abundance: few; CDR3aa: CASSYSLNAVNIEAFF; CDR3nt: TGTGCCAGCAGTTACTCCCTAAACGCGGTGAACATTGAAGCTTTCTTT
v_gene: TRBV10-2; j_gene: TRBJ1-1; d_gene: NA; abundance: NA; CDR3aa: CASSESRAGTEAFF; CDR3nt: TGCGCCAGCAGTGAGTCCAGGGCGGGGACTGAAGCTTTCTTT
v_gene: TRBV10-3; j_gene: TRBJ2-7; d_gene: NA; abundance: many; CDR3aa: CAISGSQGRGAYEQYF; CDR3nt: TGTGCCATCAGTGGAAGTCAGGGGAGGGGGGCCTACGAGCAGTACTTC
v_gene: TRBV13; j_gene: TRBJ1-6; d_gene: NA; abundance: many; CDR3aa: CASSSASGASPLHF; CDR3nt: TGTGCCAGCAGCTCCGCCAGCGGGGCCTCACCCCTCCACTTT
v_gene: TRBV30; j_gene: TRBJ2-1; d_gene: NA; abundance: NA; CDR3aa: CAWTGYNEQFF; CDR3nt: TGTGCCTGGACCGGCTACAATGAGCAGTTCTTC
v_gene: TRBV20-1; j_gene: TRBJ2-5; d_gene: TRBD2; abundance: many; CDR3aa: CSATVAAGTQETQYF; CDR3nt: TGCAGTGCTACTGTAGCAGCGGGGACCCAAGAGACCCAGTACTTC
v_gene: TRBV3-1; j_gene: TRBJ2-5; d_gene: TRBD1; abundance: few; CDR3aa: CASSPGDRSGETQYF; CDR3nt: TGTGCCAGCAGCCCGGGGGACAGGAGTGGAGAGACCCAGTACTTC
v_gene: TRBV28; j_gene: TRBJ1-5; d_gene: TRBD1; abundance: many; CDR3aa: CASSLGDRVVVQPQHF; CDR3nt: TGTGCCAGCAGTTTGGGGGACAGGGTAGTGGTCCAGCCCCAGCATTTT
v_gene: TRBV3-1; j_gene: TRBJ2-2; d_gene: TRBD1; abundance: NA; CDR3aa: CASSRQGLGELFF; CDR3nt: TGTGCCAGCAGTCGACAGGGCCTCGGGGAGCTGTTTTTT
v_gene: TRBV28; j_gene: TRBJ2-1; d_gene: NA; abundance: NA; CDR3aa: CASTRGGSYNEQFF; CDR3nt: TGTGCCAGCACCCGTGGCGGTTCCTACAATGAGCAGTTCTTC
v_gene: TRBV11-2; j_gene: TRBJ1-4; d_gene: TRBD1; abundance: many; CDR3aa: CASSPRTGREKLFF; CDR3nt: TGTGCCAGCAGCCCCCGGACAGGGCGGGAAAAACTGTTTTTT
v_gene: TRBV29-1; j_gene: TRBJ2-7; d_gene: TRBD1; abundance: many; CDR3aa: CSVRDHRGNEQYF; CDR3nt: TGCAGCGTGCGCGACCACAGGGGCAACGAGCAGTACTTC
v_gene: TRBV18; j_gene: TRBJ2-7; d_gene: NA; abundance: NA; CDR3aa: CASSPSPCNEQYF; CDR3nt: TGTGCCAGCTCACCATCCCCGTGCAACGAGCAGTACTTC
v_gene: TRBV6-9; j_gene: TRBJ2-1; d_gene: NA; abundance: NA; CDR3aa: CASSYRLEQFF; CDR3nt: TGTGCCAGCAGTTACCGACTGGAGCAGTTCTTC
v_gene: TRBV7-2; j_gene: TRBJ1-3; d_gene: TRBD1; abundance: NA; CDR3aa: CASRGTVSGNTIYF; CDR3nt: TGTGCCAGCAGAGGGACAGTCTCTGGAAACACCATATATTTT
v_gene: TRBV30; j_gene: TRBJ2-3; d_gene: NA; abundance: few; CDR3aa: CAWVGTSSRTDTQYF; CDR3nt: TGTGCCTGGGTCGGGACGTCAAGCCGCACAGATACGCAGTATTTT
v_gene: TRBV28; j_gene: TRBJ2-7; d_gene: TRBD2; abundance: many; CDR3aa: CASRSSGRALQQYF; CDR3nt: TGTGCCAGCAGGTCTAGCGGGAGGGCTCTACAGCAGTACTTC
v_gene: TRBV7-2; j_gene: TRBJ2-7; d_gene: TRBD1; abundance: many; CDR3aa: CASSFQGQAVYEQYF; CDR3nt: TGTGCCAGCAGCTTTCAGGGACAGGCCGTCTACGAGCAGTACTTC
v_gene: TRBV24-1; j_gene: TRBJ2-6; d_gene: NA; abundance: many; CDR3aa: CATRGSGANVLTF; CDR3nt: TGTGCCACCAGGGGAAGTGGGGCCAACGTCCTGACTTTC
v_gene: TRBV24-1; j_gene: TRBJ1-2; d_gene: NA; abundance: many; CDR3aa: CATSDGTTYGYTF; CDR3nt: TGTGCCACCAGTGACGGGACTACCTATGGCTACACCTTC
v_gene: TRBV11-2; j_gene: TRBJ2-7; d_gene: NA; abundance: many; CDR3aa: CASSPLMGPFYEQYF; CDR3nt: TGTGCCAGCAGCCCCCTGATGGGCCCGTTCTACGAGCAGTACTTC
v_gene: TRBV11-3; j_gene: TRBJ1-2; d_gene: NA; abundance: NA; CDR3aa: CASSQAPSYGYTF; CDR3nt: TGTGCCAGCAGTCAGGCGCCCAGCTATGGCTACACCTTC
v_gene: TRBV25-1; j_gene: TRBJ1-2; d_gene: NA; abundance: few; CDR3aa: CASTGERDYGYTF; CDR3nt: TGTGCCAGCACAGGGGAGAGGGACTATGGCTACACCTTC
v_gene: TRBV12-3/TRBV12-4; j_gene: TRBJ2-2; d_gene: TRBD2; abundance: NA; CDR3aa: CASRQGLAKAGELFF; CDR3nt: TGTGCCAGCAGGCAGGGACTAGCGAAGGCCGGGGAGCTGTTTTTT
v_gene: TRBV6-1; j_gene: TRBJ1-6; d_gene: NA; abundance: few; CDR3aa: CASSEFRSSPLHF; CDR3nt: TGTGCCAGCAGTGAATTCCGGAGCTCACCCCTCCACTTT
v_gene: TRBV30; j_gene: TRBJ2-7; d_gene: TRBD1; abundance: many; CDR3aa: CAWQQGVSYEQYF; CDR3nt: TGTGCCTGGCAGCAGGGGGTATCCTACGAGCAGTACTTC
v_gene: TRBV19; j_gene: TRBJ1-5; d_gene: NA; abundance: NA; CDR3aa: CASSRLDPSNQPQHF; CDR3nt: TGTGCCAGTAGTCGCCTGGATCCTAGTAATCAGCCCCAGCATTTT
v_gene: TRBV7-2; j_gene: TRBJ1-6; d_gene: NA; abundance: many; CDR3aa: CASSFSRQNSPLHF; CDR3nt: TGTGCCAGCAGCTTTTCCAGACAGAATTCACCCCTCCACTTT
v_gene: TRBV4-1; j_gene: TRBJ2-7; d_gene: NA; abundance: few; CDR3aa: CASSQEGASYEQYF; CDR3nt: TGCGCCAGCAGCCAAGAGGGGGCATCCTACGAGCAGTACTTC
v_gene: TRBV12-5; j_gene: TRBJ1-3; d_gene: TRBD1; abundance: few; CDR3aa: CASGPGQVAGNTIYF; CDR3nt: TGTGCTAGTGGGCCGGGACAGGTTGCCGGAAACACCATATATTTT
v_gene: TRBV28; j_gene: TRBJ1-1; d_gene: NA; abundance: NA; CDR3aa: CASSSRAPGETEAFF; CDR3nt: TGTGCCAGCAGTTCAAGAGCCCCCGGGGAAACTGAAGCTTTCTTT
v_gene: TRBV9; j_gene: TRBJ2-3; d_gene: TRBD2; abundance: NA; CDR3aa: CASSGSSGSGDTQYF; CDR3nt: TGTGCCAGCAGCGGGTCGAGCGGGAGTGGCGATACGCAGTATTTT
v_gene: TRBV2; j_gene: TRBJ2-1; d_gene: TRBD2; abundance: NA; CDR3aa: CASSEAAGGPGEQFF; CDR3nt: TGTGCCAGCAGTGAAGCAGCGGGAGGGCCAGGTGAGCAGTTCTTC
v_gene: TRBV20-1; j_gene: TRBJ2-7; d_gene: NA; abundance: many; CDR3aa: CSARAGSTPTYEQYF; CDR3nt: TGCAGTGCTAGAGCCGGGAGTACTCCCACCTACGAGCAGTACTTC
v_gene: TRBV6-2/TRBV6-3; j_gene: TRBJ2-7; d_gene: NA; abundance: many; CDR3aa: CASSEKGEQYF; CDR3nt: TGTGCCAGCAGTGAAAAGGGCGAGCAGTACTTC
v_gene: TRBV7-3; j_gene: TRBJ1-1; d_gene: NA; abundance: many; CDR3aa: CASSQTGGNTEAFF; CDR3nt: TGTGCCAGCAGCCAAACTGGAGGGAACACTGAAGCTTTCTTT
v_gene: TRBV24-1; j_gene: TRBJ2-2; d_gene: NA; abundance: many; CDR3aa: CATSDLGPDTGELFF; CDR3nt: TGTGCCACCAGTGATCTTGGGCCAGACACCGGGGAGCTGTTTTTT
v_gene: TRBV29-1; j_gene: TRBJ1-1; d_gene: NA; abundance: NA; CDR3aa: CSVEKTMNTEAFF; CDR3nt: TGCAGCGTAGAGAAAACTATGAACACTGAAGCTTTCTTT
v_gene: TRBV2; j_gene: TRBJ2-7; d_gene: TRBD1; abundance: many; CDR3aa: CASSEPGTGDYEQYF; CDR3nt: TGTGCCAGCAGTGAGCCCGGGACAGGGGACTACGAGCAGTACTTC